The 20 T cell receptor beta chains listed next were all sequenced from one sample in a study of response to subunit inactivated influenza vaccine. TCRdb used MiXCR to reprocess the RT-PCR reads, holding one entry per CDR3 protein. The table has roughly 670,000 distinct CDR3 sequences, about 15% seen once; the top ten hold about 7.4%. The sample here was PBMCs from blood, taken around 15 days before vaccination. These receptors were collected from a man aged 50-60 years who received an inactivated influenza vaccine.

This clonotype came up a few times. The J gene is TRBJ1-6, the V gene TRBV6-5; perhaps TRBD1 as D (6 bases). V lost 4 bases, J lost 1 base, and 8 bases lay in between. The CDR3 totals 15 residues. Per germline, CDR1 MNHEY and CDR2 SVGAGI. CDR3 nucleotide sequence: TGTGCCAGCAGTTCCAGGGGATCCTATAATTCACCCCTCCACTTT. As protein: CASSSRGSYNSPLHF.

This clonotype was detected only a few times. The rearrangement joins TRBV7-2 to TRBJ1-5, with D unclear. Trimming pared 0 bases from V and 2 bases from J, leaving 8 bases between. CDR1 SGHTA and CDR2 FQGNSA come from the germline V gene. The CDR3 is 15 residues long. CDR3 in amino acids: CASSLAHVGNQPQHF. CDR3 in DNA: TGTGCCAGCAGCTTAGCGCACGTGGGCAATCAGCCCCAGCATTTT.

V gene TRBV11-2 combines with J gene TRBJ1-2; TRBD1 might be the D (5 bases). V was cut by 1 base and J by 1 base, with 10 bases left in between. The CDR3 is 15 residues long. Germline CDR1 SGHAT, CDR2 FQNNGV. The CDR3 DNA follows: TGTGCCAGCAGCTTAGGACAGAACTATAACTATGGCTACACCTTC. It translates to CASSLGQNYNYGYTF.

This clonotype turned up a few times. The rearrangement links TRBV5-6 to TRBJ2-5; no clear D gene. Trimming cost V 2 bases and J 5 bases, with 13 bases left between them. CDR3 length: 14 residues. Per the germline V gene, CDR1 is SGHDT and CDR2 is YYEEEE. The CDR3 reads CASSFRAMGETQYF. CDR3 bases: TGTGCCAGCAGCTTCCGGGCCATGGGGGAGACCCAGTACTTC.

The table lists this clonotype with a few counts. The rearrangement uses TRBV9 and TRBJ2-5, with D perhaps TRBD1 or TRBD2 (6 bases each). This CDR3 contains 17 residues. With 0 bases removed from V and 5 bases from J, the gap between germline ends came to 20 bases. Germline assignment: CDR1 SGDLS and CDR2 YYNGEE. The CDR3 nucleotides read TGTGCCAGCAGCGTAGGTGGCGACGCCGGGGGCCGGGAGACCCAGTACTTC. It encodes CASSVGGDAGGRETQYF.

In DNA, the CDR3 is TGCAGTGCTAGAGATCAAGGGGTTAGCGGGGATGTATACGAGCAGTACTTC. Translated, it gives CSARDQGVSGDVYEQYF. The chain carries TRBV20-1 and TRBJ2-7, with 8 bases aligning to TRBD2. Trimming cost V 0 bases and J 4 bases; bases outside gene matches: 14. Germline V gives CDR1 DFQATT, CDR2 SNEGSKA (reference sequence). The CDR3 totals 17 residues.

This clonotype was counted many times. The gene calls are TRBV5-1 and TRBJ2-1, with D perhaps assigned TRBD1 or TRBD2 (7 bases each). V was trimmed by 7 bases and J by 4 bases, leaving 12 bases between them. The CDR3 runs 13 residues. Per germline, CDR1 SGHRS and CDR2 YFSETQ. The CDR3 nucleotides read TGCGCCAGCGCGCAGGGGGGGTACAATGAGCAGTTCTTC. Translated, it gives CASAQGGYNEQFF.

This CDR3 is CASKKDNVEKLFF. For the CDR3, the DNA is TGCGCCAGCAAGAAGGACAACGTTGAAAAACTGTTTTTT. The chain recombines TRBV5-1 with TRBJ1-4; tentatively, D is TRBD1 (5 bases). CDR3 length: 13 amino acids. The V end was cut by 6 bases, the J end by 7 bases, with 13 bases between. Germline V CDR1 and CDR2: SGHRS, YFSETQ.

This clonotype was counted only a few times. The chain combines TRBV7-9 with TRBJ1-5, with 8 bases fitting TRBD1. V shed 5 bases, J shed 0 bases, and the junction held 9 bases outside the gene matches. Looked up from germline, CDR1 is SEHNR and CDR2 is FQNEAQ (reference sequence). The CDR3 contains 17 residues. CDR3 DNA: TGTGCCAGCAGCCCGGGGACAGGCGCTTATAGCAATCAGCCCCAGCATTTT. This sequence encodes CASSPGTGAYSNQPQHF.

The J gene is TRBJ2-7, the V gene TRBV7-2, with D perhaps TRBD2 (6 bases). V dropped 2 bases and J dropped 3 bases, with 14 bases sitting between them. Germline values: CDR1 SGHTA, CDR2 FQGNSA. The CDR3 has 15 residues. The CDR3 reads CASSLTGVNLYEQYF. The CDR3 DNA is TGTGCCAGCAGCTTAACGGGGGTAAATCTCTACGAGCAGTACTTC.

The chain links TRBV4-3 to TRBJ1-5, with D perhaps TRBD1 (5 bases). Germline V CDR1 and CDR2: LGHNA, YSLEER. V lost 0 bases and J 3 bases, leaving 12 bases between the germline ends. CDR3 length: 16 amino acids. CDR3 nucleotides: TGCGCCAGCAGCCAAGAGGTAGGGGCTTACAATCAGCCCCAGCATTTT. Translated: CASSQEVGAYNQPQHF.

This rearrangement joins TRBV18 to TRBJ2-1, with D possibly being TRBD2 (5 bases). The V end was cut by 2 bases, the J end by 9 bases, with 11 bases between. Germline V lookup: CDR1 KGHSH, CDR2 LQKENI. CDR3 length equals 13 residues. The CDR3 region is CASSPWAAVEQFF. CDR3 sequence (DNA): TGTGCCAGCTCACCATGGGCAGCGGTTGAGCAGTTCTTC.

This clonotype showed up just a few times. The rearrangement joins TRBV6-1 to TRBJ1-2, with a possible D match to TRBD1 (5 bases). The length of the CDR3 is 14 residues. CDR1 MNHNS and CDR2 SASEGT come from the germline V gene. The V end was cut by 6 bases, the J end by 8 bases, with 19 bases between. In DNA form, the CDR3 reads TGTGCCAGCAGGGGCAGGGACCCCAAGGCGGGCTACACCTTC. Protein product: CASRGRDPKAGYTF.

This clonotype appeared many times. The chain is built from TRBV6-6 and TRBJ2-4, with D unclear. With 8 bases removed from V and 0 bases from J, the gap between germline ends came to 8 bases. This CDR3 has 13 amino acids. Germline CDR1 MNHNY, CDR2 SVGAGI (reference sequence). Here the CDR3 reads CASSDLAKNIQYF. The DNA of the CDR3 is TGTGCCAGCTCGGACCTAGCCAAAAACATTCAGTACTTC.

The J gene is TRBJ2-1, the V gene TRBV9, with TRBD2 identical over 9 bases. The V and J ends lost 0 bases and 3 bases, in that order; junction bases with no gene match: 7. The CDR3 is 17 residues long. Germline CDR1 and CDR2: SGDLS and YYNGEE. Here the CDR3 reads CASSVGVAGDLYNEQFF. CDR3 nucleotide sequence: TGTGCCAGCAGCGTAGGGGTAGCGGGGGATCTCTACAATGAGCAGTTCTTC.

This clonotype was seen only a few times. This chain's CDR3 is CASSLKEAYEQYF. The CDR3 DNA reads as TGTGCCAGCAGTTTAAAGGAGGCCTACGAGCAGTACTTC. The J gene is TRBJ2-7, the V gene TRBV27; D may be TRBD2 (5 bases). The germline V and J ends were trimmed by 2 bases and 2 bases, with 7 bases remaining between them. Germline CDR1 and CDR2: MNHEY and SMNVEV (reference sequence). The CDR3 length is 13 residues.

The rearrangement uses TRBV4-2 and TRBJ2-3; a possible D gene is TRBD2 (6 bases). Germline CDR1 LGHNA, CDR2 YNFKEQ. V dropped 0 bases and J dropped 9 bases, with 22 bases sitting between them. The CDR3 is 17 amino acids. CDR3 amino acids: CASSQEAGGRVLTTQYF. Here the CDR3 DNA reads TGTGCCAGCAGCCAAGAGGCCGGAGGGCGAGTATTAACCACGCAGTATTTT.

This clonotype was detected ten times or more. This sequence joins TRBV4-2 and TRBJ2-2; D may be TRBD1 (5 bases). Between the trimmed V and J ends, which lost 2 bases and 6 bases, there was a span of 13 bases. Germline V lookup: CDR1 LGHNA, CDR2 YNFKEQ. This CDR3 has 15 amino acids. In DNA, the CDR3 is TGTGCCAGCAGCCAAAGTAGGGGTAGGGCCGGGGAGCTGTTTTTT. This codes for CASSQSRGRAGELFF.

V is TRBV4-1 and J is TRBJ2-7; tentatively, D is TRBD1 (6 bases). CDR1 is MGHRA, CDR2 YSYEKL, per germline. V dropped 3 bases and J dropped 2 bases, with 23 bases sitting between them. This CDR3 region has 18 residues. CDR3 nucleotides: TGCGCCAGCAGCCAGTCCTCGACCTATACAGGGATACCCTACGAGCAGTACTTC. Amino acids: CASSQSSTYTGIPYEQYF.

This sequence joins TRBV29-1 and TRBJ2-5, with a weak D call TRBD1 (6 bases). Germline V gene lookup returns CDR1 SQVTM and CDR2 ANQGSEA. The ends were cut back, 5 bases at V and 4 bases at J, with 17 bases in the middle. This CDR3 spans 14 amino acids. CDR3 coding DNA: TGCAGCGTTTCACCTGGGGGCTTAGGAGAGACCCAGTACTTC. As protein: CSVSPGGLGETQYF.